The present T cell receptor (beta chain) was sequenced within a study of blood T cell repertoires in COVID-19. Study at large: COVID-19 samples collected from the United States, Italy and Spain covered acute and convalescent phases. The cDNA or gDNA used as material had been derived from T cells, B-cell-depleted T cells, or PBMCs.

Trimming took 4 bases from V and 4 from J, leaving 14 bases between them. Germline V gene sequence: CDR1 LGHDT, CDR2 YNNKEL (reference sequence). This CDR3 contains 15 residues. Original analysis: Counts of nucleated cells, estimated from reference gene primer amplification, were obtained. TCRdb's copy holds only in-frame clones and misses some; the assay was immunoSEQ multiplex PCR. The V and J calls and clone size come from that table; D and trimming were worked out from the DNA. The sample includes about 170,000 clones, 80% to 90% seen only once; the top ten take roughly 7.7%. The chain joins TRBV3-1 (or the pseudogene TRBV3-2) to TRBJ1-5; D unresolved. This sequence was found in a man aged 35 to 55 who had recovered from COVID-19. The specimen sequenced was peripheral blood. Written as DNA, the CDR3 is TGTGCCAGCAGCCGAGGGAACACGTTTAATCAGCCCCAGCATTTT. It is translated as CASSRGNTFNQPQHF.